Shown below are 27 T cell receptor beta chains from a single sample sequenced in a study of shared clonotypes between healthy human individuals. Repertoires were generated with immunoSEQ multiplex PCR, while TCRdb's copy carries only in-frame clones and drops some. The repertoire holds 2,500,000 or so clones, with 93% as singletons. Input material: naive CD4+ T cells from PBMCs. The subset is: CD45RA+ positively selected. The source is a man between 18 and 35 years old in good health. Some clones in this sample may be carry-over from other donors' samples.

This sequence joins TRBV11-2 and TRBJ2-7; D possibly uses TRBD1 or TRBD2 (5 bases each). Germline CDR1 is SGHAT and CDR2 is FQNNGV. V lost 2 bases and J lost 0, with 20 bases in between. This CDR3 is built from 18 residues. The CDR3 DNA reads TGTGCCAGCAGCTTATTCGGGACGGGGCGGCAGAGCTCCTACGAGCAGTACTTC. Its protein is CASSLFGTGRQSSYEQYF.

The V gene is TRBV7-2, the J gene TRBJ2-5; 10 bases map to TRBD1. The V segment lost 5 bases and the J segment 5 bases; nucleotides outside the gene matches: 8. The CDR3 covers 15 residues. The germline CDR1 and CDR2 sequences are SGHTA and FQGNSA. The CDR3 loop reads CASSPQRQGAETQYF. CDR3 nucleotide sequence: TGTGCCAGCAGCCCCCAACGACAGGGGGCGGAGACCCAGTACTTC.

This sequence joins TRBV18 and TRBJ1-2; unclear D gene. CDR1 and CDR2 (germline): KGHSH, LQKENI. There are 15 residues in the CDR3. V lost 3 bases and J lost 4, with 15 bases in between. The CDR3 loop is CASSPSNDGGYGYTF. The CDR3 DNA follows: TGTGCCAGCTCACCGAGCAATGACGGCGGCTATGGCTACACCTTC.

The chain combines TRBV28 with TRBJ2-1; 9 positions match TRBD1. The length of the CDR3 is 14 residues. The V and J ends lost 4 bases and 5 bases, in that order; junction bases with no gene match: 3. In germline, CDR1 is MDHEN, CDR2 SYDVKM. CDR3 coding DNA: TGTGCCAGCAGTTACGGGGACAGGGACAATGAGCAGTTCTTC. Amino acid sequence: CASSYGDRDNEQFF. The whole variable domain, filled in from reference TRBV28 and TRBJ2-1, reads DVKVTQSSRYLVKRTGEKVFLECVQDMDHENMFWYRQDPGLGLRLIYFSYDVKMKEKGDIPEGYSVSREKKERFSLILESASTNQTSMYLCASSYGDRDNEQFFGPGTRLTVL.

On this clone: In the same sample, other DNA sequences code for this CDR3. The chain couples TRBV5-1 to TRBJ1-1; 10 bases agree with TRBD1. Germline V lookup: CDR1 SGHRS, CDR2 YFSETQ. V was clipped by 6 bases and J by 2 bases; unmatched bases: 7. CDR3 length equals 15 residues. DNA for the CDR3: TGCGCCAGCACCTCGCGGACAGGGGGAAACACTGAAGCTTTCTTT. Protein sequence: CASTSRTGGNTEAFF.

This clone was counted once. V gene TRBV30 combines with J gene TRBJ2-5; 7 bases are shared with TRBD2. The CDR3 totals 15 residues. V was pared by 0 bases and J by 1 base, with 5 bases of the junction left unmatched. Germline V gene sequence: CDR1 GTSNPN, CDR2 SVGIG (reference sequence). The CDR3 nucleotides are TGTGCCTGGAGTGTACAGAGCGGGACCCAAGAGACCCAGTACTTC. Its protein is CAWSVQSGTQETQYF.

The CDR3, as DNA: TGTGCCAGTAGTAGCCGGCCTGGGGATGGCTACACCTTC. This sequence encodes CASSSRPGDGYTF. V is TRBV19 and J is TRBJ1-2; D remains unclear. The CDR3 extends over 13 amino acids. V dropped 4 bases and J dropped 6 bases, with 12 bases sitting between them. Per the germline V gene, CDR1 is LNHDA and CDR2 is SQIVND (reference sequence).

V gene TRBV7-6 combines with J gene TRBJ2-1, with TRBD2 identical over 14 bases. The CDR3 is 21 residues long. Germline assignment: CDR1 SGHVS and CDR2 FNYEAQ. Losses at the gene ends were 0 bases for V and 0 bases for J; bases not matched to a gene: 10. The CDR3 bases are TGTGCCAGCAGCTTAGCAAGGACTAGCGGGAGGAGCCTCAGCTCCTACAATGAGCAGTTCTTC. This translates into CASSLARTSGRSLSSYNEQFF.

V gene TRBV10-3 combines with J gene TRBJ1-1, with D possibly matching TRBD1 (5 bases). Trimming removed 7 bases at V and 2 bases at J, with 11 bases between. The CDR3 runs 13 residues. CDR1 and CDR2 from the germline V gene are ENHRY and SYGVKD. CDR3 coding DNA: TGTGCCATCACCGGGACGGCAAACACTGAAGCTTTCTTT. It translates to CAITGTANTEAFF.

This chain links TRBV5-1 with TRBJ1-1; 7 bases are a match to TRBD1. This CDR3 has 15 residues. The V and J ends lost 2 bases and 5 bases, in that order; junction bases with no gene match: 9. Germline loops: CDR1 SGHRS, CDR2 YFSETQ. Written as DNA, the CDR3 is TGCGCCAGCAGCTTCGTACAGGGGTATGGAACTGAAGCTTTCTTT. Translating gives CASSFVQGYGTEAFF. The variable domain in full, with the rest retrieved from reference TRBV5-1 and TRBJ1-1, is KAGVTQTPRYLIKTRGQQVTLSCSPISGHRSVSWYQQTPGQGLQFLFEYFSETQRNKGNFPGRFSGRQFSNSRSEMNVSTLELGDSALYLCASSFVQGYGTEAFFGQGTRLTVV.

The chain uses TRBV9 and TRBJ2-5; the D is unclear. V was cut by 2 bases and J by 5 bases, with 13 bases left in between. The germline CDR1 and CDR2 sequences are SGDLS and YYNGEE. The CDR3 totals 14 residues. The CDR3 bases are TGTGCCAGCAGCGTCCGGATAAATGGGGAGACCCAGTACTTC. Its protein is CASSVRINGETQYF.

The chain couples TRBV2 to TRBJ2-2, with no clear D. The CDR3 contains 12 residues. Germline values: CDR1 SNHLY, CDR2 FYNNEI. The V end lost 5 bases, the J end lost 4 bases, and 5 bases lay between the germline ends. The CDR3 nucleotides read TGTGCCAGCAGTACCGTCACCGGGGAGCTGTTTTTT. It is translated as CASSTVTGELFF.

The genes are TRBV2 and TRBJ2-7; 11 bases fit TRBD2. Germline lookup yields CDR1 SNHLY and CDR2 FYNNEI. The CDR3 runs to 13 residues. V lost 10 bases to trimming and J lost 3 bases; unmatched junction nucleotides: 5. As DNA, the CDR3 is TGTGCCACCCGACTAGCGGGGAACTACGAGCAGTACTTC. Amino acid sequence: CATRLAGNYEQYF. Using reference TRBV2 and TRBJ2-7 for the parts outside the CDR3, the full variable domain is EPEVTQTPSHQVTQMGQEVILRCVPISNHLYFYWYRQILGQKVEFLVSFYNNEISEKSEIFDDQFSVERPDGSNFTLKIRSTKLEDSAMYFCATRLAGNYEQYFGPGTRLTVT.

The chain recombines TRBV2 with TRBJ2-1; D is perhaps TRBD2 (5 bases). Trimming shortened V by 7 bases and J by 8 bases, and 12 bases separated the two germline ends. The length of the CDR3 is 12 residues. Germline V gene data show CDR1 as SNHLY and CDR2 as FYNNEI. The chain's CDR3 is CASTMLGDEQFF. DNA of the CDR3: TGTGCCAGCACCATGTTGGGAGATGAGCAGTTCTTC.

V usage is TRBV6-7 and J usage is TRBJ2-5, with a possible D match to TRBD1 (5 bases). TRBV6-7 is treated as an ORF (open reading frame) with a function not yet certain. There are 16 residues in the CDR3. Deletions cut 2 bases from V and 4 bases from J, with 17 bases between. The CDR3 sequence: CASSYVGRASVETQYF. The CDR3 DNA sequence: TGTGCCAGCAGTTACGTTGGCAGGGCTTCTGTAGAGACCCAGTACTTC.

This clone was recorded once. The rearrangement uses TRBV27 and TRBJ2-1, with 13 nucleotides matching TRBD2. V lost 10 bases and J lost 9; bases outside the gene matches: 6. In germline, CDR1 is MNHEY, CDR2 SMNVEV (reference sequence). The CDR3 extends over 13 amino acids. The CDR3 reads CATETSGRFEQFF. CDR3 bases: TGTGCCACTGAGACTAGCGGGAGGTTTGAGCAGTTCTTC.

The genes are TRBV7-2 and TRBJ2-1; 8 nucleotides agree with TRBD2. The CDR3 loop spans 16 amino acids. Per the germline V gene, CDR1 is SGHTA and CDR2 is FQGNSA. J lost 7 bases, V lost 4 bases, and 12 bases had no gene match. The CDR3 DNA sequence: TGTGCCAGCAGCTCCTCCGGGACTAGGGGAGAGAATGAGCAGTTCTTC. Protein sequence: CASSSSGTRGENEQFF.

This chain uses TRBV5-1 with TRBJ2-7, with a tentative D call TRBD2 (6 bases). The CDR3 is 18 amino acids. Germline V gene data show CDR1 as SGHRS and CDR2 as YFSETQ. Trimming removed 0 bases at V and 3 bases at J, with 22 bases between. The CDR3 protein is CASSLAAGSGTFHYEQYF. CDR3 nucleotides: TGCGCCAGCAGCTTGGCCGCGGGATCCGGGACTTTCCACTACGAGCAGTACTTC. Full variable domain (remainder filled in from reference TRBV5-1 and TRBJ2-7): KAGVTQTPRYLIKTRGQQVTLSCSPISGHRSVSWYQQTPGQGLQFLFEYFSETQRNKGNFPGRFSGRQFSNSRSEMNVSTLELGDSALYLCASSLAAGSGTFHYEQYFGPGTRLTVT.

This chain joins TRBV7-3 and TRBJ2-1; D gene ambiguous. V lost 2 bases, J lost 1 base, and 12 bases lay in between. Per the germline V gene, CDR1 is SGHTA and CDR2 is FQGTGA. This CDR3 spans 16 amino acids. The CDR3 sequence is CASSLLPEGSYNEQFF. The CDR3 nucleotides read TGTGCCAGCAGCTTATTACCGGAAGGTTCCTACAATGAGCAGTTCTTC.

This rearrangement joins TRBV9 to TRBJ2-3; 10 nucleotides line up with TRBD2. Trimming removed 0 bases from V and 4 bases from J; junction bases left unmatched: 11. Germline loops: CDR1 SGDLS, CDR2 YYNGEE. The CDR3 runs 18 residues. CDR3 loop: CASSVGGLAGGVADTQYF. The CDR3 DNA follows: TGTGCCAGCAGCGTAGGTGGATTAGCGGGAGGTGTTGCAGATACGCAGTATTTT.

The rearrangement joins TRBV25-1 to TRBJ2-1; 12 bases are a match to TRBD2. CDR3 length equals 14 residues. CDR1 MGHDK and CDR2 SYGVNS come from the germline V gene. Losses at the gene ends were 8 bases for V and 9 bases for J; bases not matched to a gene: 8. The CDR3 here is CASGTSGRPSEQFF. CDR3 DNA sequence: TGTGCCAGCGGTACTAGCGGGAGGCCCTCTGAGCAGTTCTTC.

Only one count was recorded for this clone. J is TRBJ1-5 and V is TRBV7-2; D remains unclear. The V gene's germline CDR1 is SGHTA and CDR2 FQGNSA. This CDR3 is built from 13 residues. V was shortened by 1 base and J by 6 bases, with 7 bases between the two germline ends. In DNA, the CDR3 is TGTGCCAGCAGCTTAGATGGCTTTCAGCCCCAGCATTTT. Translating it yields CASSLDGFQPQHF.

J is TRBJ2-2 and V is TRBV6-5; D is unresolved. CDR1 is MNHEY, CDR2 SVGAGI, per germline. Trimming left V 8 bases short and J 7 bases short, with 14 bases between. This CDR3 region has 13 residues. For the CDR3, the DNA is TGTGCCAGCGGGAAAGGTCGAGGCGGGGAGCTGTTTTTT. It yields the protein CASGKGRGGELFF.

This CDR3 reads CASWDGRNNEQFF. Written as DNA, the CDR3 is TGCGCCAGCTGGGACGGTCGAAACAATGAGCAGTTCTTC. This chain joins TRBV5-1 and TRBJ2-1, with D perhaps assigned TRBD1 or TRBD2 (5 bases each). V lost 7 bases to trimming and J lost 5 bases, with 13 bases between them. Germline loops: CDR1 SGHRS, CDR2 YFSETQ. This CDR3 is 13 amino acids long.

This clone appeared once. The gene calls are TRBV28 and TRBJ2-7; D is undetermined. Germline CDR1 and CDR2: MDHEN and SYDVKM. The CDR3 is 12 residues long. Trimming took off 3 bases at V and 8 bases at J, with 11 bases between the two ends. The CDR3 is CASSLTYLKQYF. The CDR3 DNA reads TGTGCCAGCAGTTTGACTTATCTCAAGCAGTACTTC.

This chain links TRBV6-5 with TRBJ1-4; D is undetermined. Germline loops: CDR1 MNHEY, CDR2 SVGAGI. The V end lost 4 bases, the J end lost 12 bases, and 21 bases lay between the germline ends. The CDR3 extends over 15 amino acids. CDR3 DNA: TGTGCCAGCAGTTCCTACACTTGGATGAACGGAGAACTGTTTTTT. This translates into CASSSYTWMNGELFF.

V usage is TRBV10-3 and J usage is TRBJ2-5; D ambiguous. With the DNA end fitting TRBJ2-7 better, the J assignment may be wrong. Germline-derived CDR1 and CDR2 are ENHRY and SYGVKD. The CDR3 loop spans 11 amino acids. This chain's CDR3 is CAIRGSYEQYF. In DNA form, the CDR3 reads TGTGCCATCAGGGGTAGCTACGAGCAGTACTTC.